These 31 T cell receptor beta chains were all obtained from the same sample, sequenced in a study of blood T cell repertoires in COVID-19. Libraries were prepared by immunoSEQ multiplex PCR; TCRdb keeps only in-frame clonotypes and omits some of them. The sample has more than 110,000 clones; roughly 79% are singletons. The material sequenced was PBMCs or T cells enriched from blood (not recorded which). These receptors all come from a woman aged 50 to 60 who had recovered from COVID-19.

On this clone itself: This specimen includes other DNA sequences encoding the same CDR3. The V call is TRBV7-3, the J call TRBJ2-7, with 8 bases that match TRBD1. The CDR3 sequence is 13 residues long. Trimming removed 5 bases from V and 3 bases from J; junction bases left unmatched: 3. Germline assignment: CDR1 SGHTA and CDR2 FQGTGA. DNA for the CDR3: TGTGCCAGCAGCAGAACAGGGGGCTACGAGCAGTACTTC. Its protein is CASSRTGGYEQYF.

The chain carries TRBV19 and TRBJ2-7; 7 bases map to TRBD2. CDR1 is LNHDA, CDR2 SQIVND, per germline (reference sequence). With V trimmed by 3 bases and J by 2 bases, 10 bases remained unmatched. CDR3 length: 16 amino acids. This CDR3 reads CASSIGSGELPYEQYF. The CDR3 DNA sequence: TGTGCCAGTAGTATCGGGAGCGGGGAACTGCCCTACGAGCAGTACTTC.

The chain couples TRBV13 to TRBJ2-7, with TRBD1 as a possible D gene (7 bases). The germline V gene encodes CDR1 PRHDT and CDR2 FYEKMQ (reference sequence). Trimming cost V 1 base and J 1 base, with 14 bases left between them. There are 16 residues in the CDR3. The CDR3 bases are TGTGCCAGCAGCTTAGAGGCAGGGGGGCCATCCTACGAGCAGTACTTC. It translates to CASSLEAGGPSYEQYF.

This chain links TRBV7-3 with TRBJ1-1; no firm D call. The CDR3 is 15 residues long. The V end lost 5 bases, the J end lost 1 base, and 14 bases lay between the germline ends. Germline-derived CDR1 and CDR2 are SGHTA and FQGTGA. CDR3 sequence: CASSPRGDSNTEAFF. The CDR3 DNA sequence: TGTGCCAGCAGCCCACGAGGTGATTCGAACACTGAAGCTTTCTTT.

The J gene is TRBJ1-1, the V gene TRBV4-2; D ambiguous. The CDR3 totals 13 residues. Germline V gene sequence: CDR1 LGHNA, CDR2 YNFKEQ. V lost 4 bases, J lost 0 bases, and 6 bases lay in between. The CDR3 DNA sequence: TGTGCCAGCAGCCGGGAGTTGAACACTGAAGCTTTCTTT. Translating it yields CASSRELNTEAFF.

This sequence joins TRBV7-3 and TRBJ2-2; D perhaps matches TRBD1 (6 bases). The CDR3 runs to 15 residues. In germline, CDR1 is SGHTA, CDR2 FQGTGA. V was trimmed by 5 bases and J by 2 bases, leaving 12 bases between them. The CDR3 nucleotides read TGTGCCAGCAGCCCCGGACAGAGAAACACCGGGGAGCTGTTTTTT. This translates into CASSPGQRNTGELFF.

The genes are TRBV14 and TRBJ1-2; D is undetermined. The CDR3 runs to 11 residues. Between the trimmed V and J ends, which lost 3 bases and 7 bases, there was a span of 6 bases. The V gene's germline CDR1 is SGHDN and CDR2 FVKESK. The CDR3 nucleotides are TGTGCCAGCAGCCAGACGGGTGGCTACACCTTC. Its translation is CASSQTGGYTF.

This clone has a handful of counts. The V and J genes are TRBV6-2 or TRBV6-3 and TRBJ2-1, with a weak D call TRBD1 (6 bases). Germline V gives CDR1 MNHEY, CDR2 SVGEGT. The CDR3 has 16 amino acids. V was trimmed by 4 bases and J by 0 bases, leaving 13 bases between them. For the CDR3, the DNA is TGTGCCAGCAGTTCCCGACAGGTCGGCTCCTACAATGAGCAGTTCTTC. This sequence encodes CASSSRQVGSYNEQFF.

The V call is TRBV6-2 or TRBV6-3, the J call TRBJ2-7; TRBD2 matches at 8 bases. This CDR3 is built from 15 residues. Losses at the gene ends were 3 bases for V and 5 bases for J; bases not matched to a gene: 9. CDR1 is MNHEY, CDR2 SVGEGT, per germline. The CDR3 spells CASSYKPGGPHEQYF. DNA for the CDR3: TGTGCCAGCAGTTATAAGCCGGGAGGGCCCCACGAGCAGTACTTC.

The chain carries TRBV7-2 and TRBJ2-1, with 12 bases fitting TRBD2. The CDR3 is 15 amino acids. CDR1 is SGHTA and CDR2 is FQGNSA in the germline V gene. V was clipped by 5 bases and J by 5 bases; unmatched bases: 4. CDR3 in amino acids: CASSTRTSGNNEQFF. The CDR3 bases are TGTGCCAGCAGCACCCGGACTAGCGGGAACAATGAGCAGTTCTTC.

The CDR3 DNA is TGTGCCAGCAGCCCTCAGGACAGGTCTGGAAACACCATATATTTT. Its protein product is CASSPQDRSGNTIYF. This chain connects TRBV7-6 to TRBJ1-3, with 7 bases fitting TRBD1. Germline trimming cut 5 bases from V and 1 base from J; bases unmatched to any gene: 5. CDR3 length equals 15 residues. Germline lookup yields CDR1 SGHVS and CDR2 FNYEAQ. The whole variable domain, filled in from reference TRBV7-6 and TRBJ1-3, reads GAGVSQSPRYKVTKRGQDVALRCDPISGHVSLYWYRQALGQGPEFLTYFNYEAQQDKSGLPNDRFSAERPEGSISTLTIQRTEQRDSAMYRCASSPQDRSGNTIYFGEGSWLTVV.

The CDR3 bases are TGTGCCAGCAGTATCGGGGGGAAACAGTACTTC. It translates to CASSIGGKQYF. The rearrangement links TRBV28 to TRBJ2-7, with 7 bases fitting TRBD2. CDR1 is MDHEN and CDR2 is SYDVKM in the germline V gene. The CDR3 runs to 11 residues. With 5 bases clipped from V and 10 bases from J, the junction kept 5 bases outside the gene matches.

This clone was detected only a few times. The chain employs TRBV30 and TRBJ2-7, with 9 bases identical to TRBD1. In germline, CDR1 is GTSNPN, CDR2 SVGIG (reference sequence). The V and J ends lost 5 bases and 0 bases, in that order; junction bases with no gene match: 2. This CDR3 is 13 amino acids long. DNA for the CDR3: TGTGCCTGGCAGACAGGGGGCTCCTACGAGCAGTACTTC. This translates into CAWQTGGSYEQYF.

The chain is built from TRBV7-3 and TRBJ1-1; D is ambiguous. The CDR3 totals 13 residues. Germline CDR1 is SGHTA and CDR2 is FQGTGA. V was trimmed by 4 bases and J by 1 base, leaving 7 bases between them. For the CDR3, the DNA is TGTGCCAGCAGCTACAGCTGGAACACTGAAGCTTTCTTT. Protein sequence: CASSYSWNTEAFF.

This clone was seen only a few times. The V call is TRBV30, the J call TRBJ1-2, with 8 bases that match TRBD1. With 1 base clipped from V and 5 bases from J, the junction kept 9 bases outside the gene matches. CDR1 and CDR2 (germline): GTSNPN, SVGIG (reference sequence). This CDR3 has 15 residues. The CDR3 region is CAWSAGQGGRYGYTF. The CDR3 DNA follows: TGTGCCTGGAGTGCCGGACAGGGTGGAAGGTATGGCTACACCTTC. Together with reference TRBV30 and TRBJ1-2, the CDR3 gives the full variable domain: SQTIHQWPATLVQPVGSPLSLECTVEGTSNPNLYWYRQAAGRGLQLLFYSVGIGQISSEVPQNLSASRPQDRQFILSSKKLLLSDSGFYLCAWSAGQGGRYGYTFGSGTRLTVV.

This chain links TRBV6-5 with TRBJ1-2, with D possibly TRBD1 on 5 matching bases. V was clipped by 5 bases and J by 7 bases, with 17 bases between them. Germline values: CDR1 MNHEY, CDR2 SVGAGI. The CDR3 spans 14 residues. CDR3: CASSPRGVGTGYTF. In DNA form, the CDR3 reads TGTGCCAGCAGTCCCCGGGGGGTAGGTACTGGCTACACCTTC.

The V call is TRBV13, the J call TRBJ1-1, with a weak D call TRBD1 (5 bases). CDR1 and CDR2 (germline): PRHDT, FYEKMQ (reference sequence). Trimming shortened V by 5 bases and J by 0 bases, and 16 bases separated the two germline ends. There are 16 residues in the CDR3. CDR3 amino acids: CASSAVGGRMNTEAFF. The CDR3 DNA reads as TGTGCCAGCAGCGCGGTCGGGGGACGCATGAACACTGAAGCTTTCTTT.

This clone was found many times. J is TRBJ1-5 and V is TRBV5-1; perhaps TRBD1 as D (6 bases). Trimming took off 4 bases at V and 2 bases at J, with 13 bases between the two ends. The V gene's germline CDR1 is SGHRS and CDR2 YFSETQ. The CDR3 contains 15 residues. The DNA of the CDR3 is TGCGCCAGCAGCCGCACCCCAGGGGGCAATCAGCCCCAGCATTTT. Translating it yields CASSRTPGGNQPQHF.

This clone was picked up one time. The chain employs TRBV30 and TRBJ2-4; 8 positions agree with TRBD2. The trim removed 2 bases at V and 5 bases at J, leaving 8 bases unmatched. Germline V CDR1 and CDR2: GTSNPN, SVGIG (reference sequence). The CDR3 sequence is 15 residues long. CDR3 amino acids: CAWSKSGSVQNIQYF. The CDR3 DNA reads as TGTGCCTGGAGTAAAAGCGGGAGTGTCCAAAACATTCAGTACTTC.

This chain connects TRBV2 to TRBJ2-2; 8 nucleotides match TRBD1. The CDR3 is made up of 14 amino acids. Unmatched junction bases numbered 3, after V lost 0 bases and J lost 9 bases. Germline CDR1 SNHLY, CDR2 FYNNEI. The CDR3 region has the DNA TGTGCCAGCAGTGAAGCGACAGGGGCCAGGGAGCTGTTTTTT. Encoded protein: CASSEATGARELFF.

The J gene is TRBJ2-7, the V gene TRBV9, with 9 bases aligning to TRBD2. Germline V gene data show CDR1 as SGDLS and CDR2 as YYNGEE. This CDR3 has 15 amino acids. After removal of 0 bases from V and 5 bases from J, the junction contained 6 bases not matched to a gene. This CDR3 reads CASSVGAGGYNEQYF. DNA for the CDR3: TGTGCCAGCAGCGTAGGCGCGGGAGGGTACAACGAGCAGTACTTC.

This clone has more than one count but fewer than ten. This chain joins TRBV5-4 and TRBJ1-4, with D possibly being TRBD1 (6 bases). Germline CDR1 reads SGHNT; CDR2 reads YYREEE (reference sequence). The CDR3 loop spans 14 amino acids. The V and J ends lost 3 bases and 3 bases respectively, with 9 bases between them. The CDR3 DNA reads as TGTGCCAGCAGCTCACAGGGACCTAATGAAAAACTGTTTTTT. Protein sequence: CASSSQGPNEKLFF.

The chain links TRBV30 to TRBJ2-5, with TRBD1 matching over 10 bases. The CDR3 consists of 12 residues. After removal of 7 bases from V and 3 bases from J, the junction contained 2 bases not matched to a gene. CDR1 and CDR2 (germline): GTSNPN, SVGIG (reference sequence). CDR3 DNA: TGTGCCTTGGACAGGGGGGAAGAGACCCAGTACTTC. Translation gives CALDRGEETQYF.

The V and J genes are TRBV29-1 and TRBJ1-2; tentatively, D is TRBD1 (5 bases). Germline lookup yields CDR1 SQVTM and CDR2 ANQGSEA. CDR3 length equals 14 residues. The chain's CDR3 is CTTRTGLSNYGYTF. Written as DNA, the CDR3 is TGCACTACCCGAACAGGTTTATCTAACTATGGCTACACCTTC.

The rearrangement uses TRBV3-1 (or the pseudogene TRBV3-2) and TRBJ2-7; 10 nucleotides match TRBD2. Looked up from germline, CDR1 is LGHDT and CDR2 is YNNKEL (reference sequence). The ends lost 1 base at V and 0 bases at J; junction bases unmatched: 3. CDR3 length: 16 residues. CDR3 DNA sequence: TGTGCCAGCAGCCAAGGGGTAGCGGGAGGCTCCTACGAGCAGTACTTC. It specifies CASSQGVAGGSYEQYF.

The count of this clone is one. This chain joins TRBV18 and TRBJ2-1, with 9 bases fitting TRBD1. V shed 6 bases and J 7 bases; nucleotides not matched to a gene: 7. The CDR3 runs to 14 residues. The germline V gene encodes CDR1 KGHSH and CDR2 LQKENI. The CDR3 loop reads CASSAGTGFNEQFF. CDR3 nucleotides: TGTGCCAGCTCTGCCGGGACAGGGTTTAATGAGCAGTTCTTC.

The sample holds a few counts of this clone. J is TRBJ2-7 and V is TRBV7-2, with TRBD2 matching over 8 bases. Germline CDR1 is SGHTA and CDR2 is FQGNSA. V lost 5 bases to trimming and J lost 4 bases; unmatched junction nucleotides: 10. The CDR3 is 15 amino acids. The CDR3 spells CASSQGTGGGYEQYF. DNA of the CDR3: TGTGCCAGCAGCCAGGGTACGGGAGGGGGGTACGAGCAGTACTTC.

The chain recombines TRBV18 with TRBJ1-5, with 7 nucleotides matching TRBD1. Germline lookup yields CDR1 KGHSH and CDR2 LQKENI. The J segment lost 2 bases and the V segment lost 6 bases, leaving 4 bases of the junction unmatched. CDR3 size: 14 residues. For the CDR3, the DNA is TGTGCCAGCTCGACAACAGGGGGCAATCAGCCCCAGCATTTT. Protein sequence: CASSTTGGNQPQHF.

V and J are TRBV3-1 (or the pseudogene TRBV3-2) and TRBJ2-5; 7 bases line up with TRBD1. The CDR3 length is 15 residues. Germline lookup yields CDR1 LGHDT and CDR2 YNNKEL (reference sequence). The trim removed 0 bases at V and 5 bases at J, leaving 6 bases unmatched. The CDR3 DNA follows: TGTGCCAGCAGCCAAGATTACAGGGGAACGGAGACCCAGTACTTC. It translates to CASSQDYRGTETQYF.

The rearrangement joins TRBV6-5 to TRBJ2-1; 13 bases align to TRBD2. V gave up 11 bases and J gave up 9 bases; unmatched junction bases: 7. The CDR3 is 13 amino acids. Germline V gene sequence: CDR1 MNHEY, CDR2 SVGAGI. CDR3 DNA sequence: TGTGCCGGCACTAGCGGGAGGGCCGGTGAGCAGTTCTTC. Amino acids: CAGTSGRAGEQFF.

This chain uses TRBV3-1 (or the pseudogene TRBV3-2) with TRBJ2-1, with 13 bases fitting TRBD2. The germline CDR1 and CDR2 sequences are LGHDT and YNNKEL (reference sequence). Trimming removed 1 base from V and 9 bases from J; junction bases left unmatched: 6. The CDR3 covers 16 residues. As DNA, the CDR3 is TGTGCCAGCAGCCAAGGGGGACTAGCGGGGTGGGGTGAGCAGTTCTTC. Protein: CASSQGGLAGWGEQFF.